This TCR beta chain was captured in a study of blood T cell repertoires in COVID-19. About the study: From the United States, Italy and Spain came samples of acute and convalescent COVID-19.

This CDR3 region has 14 residues. The junction had 2 bases not matched to a gene; V was cut back by 1 base and J by 7 bases. The germline V gene encodes CDR1 SEHNR and CDR2 FQNEAQ (reference sequence). TCRdb's table, derived via immunoSEQ multiplex PCR, lists solely in-frame clones and lacks some. The table has fewer than 200,000 clones, approximately 84% seen once. The sequencing sample was made of peripheral blood. The chain joins TRBV7-9 to TRBJ1-5; TRBD1 aligns across 9 bases. The receptor was isolated from a man between 65 and 85 years old with active or convalescent COVID-19. The CDR3 loop is CASSLGQGDQPQHF. For the CDR3, the DNA is TGTGCCAGCAGCTTAGGACAGGGGGACCAGCCCCAGCATTTT.